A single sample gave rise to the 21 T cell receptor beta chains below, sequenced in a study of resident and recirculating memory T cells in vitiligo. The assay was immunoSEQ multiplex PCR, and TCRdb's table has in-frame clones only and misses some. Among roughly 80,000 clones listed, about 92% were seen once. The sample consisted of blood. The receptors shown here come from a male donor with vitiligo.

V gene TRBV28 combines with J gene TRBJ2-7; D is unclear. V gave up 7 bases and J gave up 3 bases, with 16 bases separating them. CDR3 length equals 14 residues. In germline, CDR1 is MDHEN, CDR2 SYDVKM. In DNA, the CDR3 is TGTGCCAGCACCACTGGAGATCCGGGCTACGAGCAGTACTTC. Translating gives CASTTGDPGYEQYF.

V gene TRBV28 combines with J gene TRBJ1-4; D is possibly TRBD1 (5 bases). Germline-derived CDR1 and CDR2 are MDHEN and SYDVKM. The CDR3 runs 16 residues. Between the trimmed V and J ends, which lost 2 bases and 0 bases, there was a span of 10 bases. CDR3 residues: CASSLRGIATNEKLFF. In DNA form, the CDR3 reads TGTGCCAGCAGTTTAAGGGGAATTGCAACTAATGAAAAACTGTTTTTT.

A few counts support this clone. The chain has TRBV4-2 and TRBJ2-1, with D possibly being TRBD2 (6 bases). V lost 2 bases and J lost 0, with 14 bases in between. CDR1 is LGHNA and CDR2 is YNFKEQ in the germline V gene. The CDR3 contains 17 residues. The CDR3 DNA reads TGTGCCAGCAGCCAATACGAGGTCGGGAGCTCCTACAATGAGCAGTTCTTC. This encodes CASSQYEVGSSYNEQFF.

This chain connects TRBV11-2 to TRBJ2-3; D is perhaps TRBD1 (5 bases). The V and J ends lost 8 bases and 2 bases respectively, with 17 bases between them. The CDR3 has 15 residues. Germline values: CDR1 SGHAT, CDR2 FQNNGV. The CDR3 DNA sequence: TGTGCCAGCTGTGCGCAGGGTCTTATCACAGATACGCAGTATTTT. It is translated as CASCAQGLITDTQYF.

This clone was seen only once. The DNA of the CDR3 is TGTGCCAGCAGCTCTCGGACTAGCGGCTACGAGCAGTACTTC. Its protein is CASSSRTSGYEQYF. J is TRBJ2-7 and V is TRBV7-6; 10 positions match TRBD2. CDR1 and CDR2 from the germline V gene are SGHVS and FNYEAQ. The CDR3 runs 14 residues. The V segment lost 4 bases and the J segment 3 bases; nucleotides outside the gene matches: 3.

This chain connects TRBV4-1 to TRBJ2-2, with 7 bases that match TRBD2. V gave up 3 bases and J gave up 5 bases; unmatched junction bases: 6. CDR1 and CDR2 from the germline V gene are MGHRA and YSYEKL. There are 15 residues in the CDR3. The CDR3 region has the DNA TGCGCCAGCAGCCACCCGGGACTAAGGACCGGGGAGCTGTTTTTT. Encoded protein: CASSHPGLRTGELFF.

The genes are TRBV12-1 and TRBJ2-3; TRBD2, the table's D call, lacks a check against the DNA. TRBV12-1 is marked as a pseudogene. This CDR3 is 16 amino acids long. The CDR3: CASSITGTSGRDTQYF. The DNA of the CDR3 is TGTGCCAGCAGCATTACCGGGACTAGCGGTCGAGATACGCAGTATTTT.

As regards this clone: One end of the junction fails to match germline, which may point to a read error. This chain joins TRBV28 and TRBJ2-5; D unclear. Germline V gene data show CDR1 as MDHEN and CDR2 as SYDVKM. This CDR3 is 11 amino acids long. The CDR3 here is CASSWNRLWDF. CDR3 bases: TGTGCCAGCAGTTGGAACCGACTGTGGGACTTC.

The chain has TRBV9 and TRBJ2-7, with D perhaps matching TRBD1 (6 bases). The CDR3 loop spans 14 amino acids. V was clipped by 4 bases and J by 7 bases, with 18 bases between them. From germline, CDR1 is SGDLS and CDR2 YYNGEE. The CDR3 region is CASSQRSGDSEQYF. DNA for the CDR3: TGTGCCAGCAGCCAGAGGTCAGGGGATTCGGAGCAGTACTTC.

The CDR3: CASSFLAGGVSEQYF. DNA of the CDR3: TGTGCCAGCAGTTTTCTAGCGGGAGGGGTTAGCGAGCAGTACTTC. The rearrangement uses TRBV28 and TRBJ2-7, with 12 nucleotides matching TRBD2. The CDR3 covers 15 residues. Trimming cost V 3 bases and J 6 bases; bases outside gene matches: 6. From germline, CDR1 is MDHEN and CDR2 SYDVKM.

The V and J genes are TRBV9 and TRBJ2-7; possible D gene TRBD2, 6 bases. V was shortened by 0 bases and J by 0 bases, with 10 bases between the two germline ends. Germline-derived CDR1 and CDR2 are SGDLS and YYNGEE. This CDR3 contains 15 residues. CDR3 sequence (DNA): TGTGCCAGCAGCGTAGGGAGGGGCTACTCCTACGAGCAGTACTTC. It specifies CASSVGRGYSYEQYF.

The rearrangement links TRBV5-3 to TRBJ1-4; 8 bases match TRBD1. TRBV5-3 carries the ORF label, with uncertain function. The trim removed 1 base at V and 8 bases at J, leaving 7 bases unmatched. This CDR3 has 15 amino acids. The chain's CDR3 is CARSLKQGVGEKLFF. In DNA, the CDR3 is TGTGCCAGAAGCTTGAAACAGGGGGTAGGGGAAAAACTGTTTTTT.

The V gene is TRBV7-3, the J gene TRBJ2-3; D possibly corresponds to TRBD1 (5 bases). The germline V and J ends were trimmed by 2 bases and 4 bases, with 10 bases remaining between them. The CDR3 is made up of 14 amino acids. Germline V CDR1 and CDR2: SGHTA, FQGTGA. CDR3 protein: CASSLVQGADTQYF. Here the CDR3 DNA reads TGTGCCAGCAGCTTAGTCCAGGGTGCAGATACGCAGTATTTT.

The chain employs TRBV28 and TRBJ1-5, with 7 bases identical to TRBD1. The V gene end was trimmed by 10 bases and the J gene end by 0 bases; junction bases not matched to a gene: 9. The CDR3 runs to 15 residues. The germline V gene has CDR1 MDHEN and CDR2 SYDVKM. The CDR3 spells CATHRQGYSNQPQHF. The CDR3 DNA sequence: TGTGCCACCCATCGACAGGGCTATAGCAATCAGCCCCAGCATTTT.

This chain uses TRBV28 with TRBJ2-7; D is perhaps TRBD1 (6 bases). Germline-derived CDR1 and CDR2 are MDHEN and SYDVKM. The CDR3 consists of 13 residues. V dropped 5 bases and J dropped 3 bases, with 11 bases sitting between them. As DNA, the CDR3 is TGTGCCAGCAGTGAACAGGGTTACTACGAGCAGTACTTC. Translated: CASSEQGYYEQYF.

The CDR3 spells CAIRAGADTQYF. CDR3 nucleotide sequence: TGTGCCATCAGGGCGGGAGCAGATACGCAGTATTTT. The V and J genes are TRBV6-6 and TRBJ2-3; 7 bases map to TRBD2. The V gene end was trimmed by 10 bases and the J gene end by 4 bases; junction bases not matched to a gene: 5. The length of the CDR3 is 12 residues. Germline CDR1 is MNHNY and CDR2 is SVGAGI (reference sequence).

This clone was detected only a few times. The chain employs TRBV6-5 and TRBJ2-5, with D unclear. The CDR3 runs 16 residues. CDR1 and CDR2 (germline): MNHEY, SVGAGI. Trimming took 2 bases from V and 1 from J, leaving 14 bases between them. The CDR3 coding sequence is TGTGCCAGCAGTTACGGCCCAAGGAGCCTCCAAGAGACCCAGTACTTC. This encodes CASSYGPRSLQETQYF.

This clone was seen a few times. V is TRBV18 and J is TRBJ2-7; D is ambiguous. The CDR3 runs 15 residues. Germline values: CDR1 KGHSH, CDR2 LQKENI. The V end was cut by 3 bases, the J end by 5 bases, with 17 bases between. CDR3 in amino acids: CASSPVAIVPHEQYF. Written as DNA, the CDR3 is TGTGCCAGCTCACCGGTAGCCATTGTTCCCCACGAGCAGTACTTC.

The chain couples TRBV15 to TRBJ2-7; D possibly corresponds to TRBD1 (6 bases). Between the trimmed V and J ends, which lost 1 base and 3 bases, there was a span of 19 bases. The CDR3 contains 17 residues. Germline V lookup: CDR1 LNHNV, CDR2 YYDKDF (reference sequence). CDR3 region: CATSRGAFRDTYYEQYF. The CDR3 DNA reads TGTGCCACCAGCAGAGGGGCCTTCCGGGACACCTACTACGAGCAGTACTTC. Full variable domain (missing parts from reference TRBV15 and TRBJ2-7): DAMVIQNPRYQVTQFGKPVTLSCSQTLNHNVMYWYQQKSSQAPKLLFHYYDKDFNNEADTPDNFQSRRPNTSFCFLDIRSPGLGDTAMYLCATSRGAFRDTYYEQYFGPGTRLTVT.

The CDR3 DNA is TGTGCCAGCAGCCCACCGGGACTAGTGCGCAATGAGCAGTTCTTC. This translates into CASSPPGLVRNEQFF. This sequence joins TRBV7-2 and TRBJ2-1; TRBD2 aligns across 8 bases. CDR3 length equals 15 residues. Per the germline V gene, CDR1 is SGHTA and CDR2 is FQGNSA. J lost 6 bases, V lost 5 bases, and 9 bases had no gene match.

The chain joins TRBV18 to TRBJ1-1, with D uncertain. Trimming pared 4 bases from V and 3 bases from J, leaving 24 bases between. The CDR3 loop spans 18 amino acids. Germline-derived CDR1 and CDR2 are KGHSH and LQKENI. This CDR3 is CASSLEVWNPSPHTEAFF. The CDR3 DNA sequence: TGTGCCAGCTCACTGGAGGTTTGGAATCCCTCCCCCCACACTGAAGCTTTCTTT.